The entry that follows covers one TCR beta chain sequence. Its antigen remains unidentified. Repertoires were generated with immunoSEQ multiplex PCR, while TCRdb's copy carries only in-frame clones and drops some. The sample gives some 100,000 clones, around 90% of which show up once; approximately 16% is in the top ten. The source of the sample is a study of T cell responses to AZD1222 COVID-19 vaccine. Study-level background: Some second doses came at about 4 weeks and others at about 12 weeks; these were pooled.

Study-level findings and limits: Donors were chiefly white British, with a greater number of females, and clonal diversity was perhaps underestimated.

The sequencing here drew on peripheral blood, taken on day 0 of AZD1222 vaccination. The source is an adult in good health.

The CDR3 DNA reads as TGCGCCAGCAGCCCGGGACTAGCGGGGGGGTCTGAGCAGTTCTTC. This sequence encodes CASSPGLAGGSEQFF. The V and J genes are TRBV5-1 and TRBJ2-1; 16 bases match TRBD2. The germline gives CDR1 SGHRS, CDR2 YFSETQ. The CDR3 spans 15 residues. J lost 9 bases, V lost 4 bases, and 4 bases had no gene match.